This T cell receptor beta chain derives from a study of blood T cell repertoires in COVID-19 (dated by TCRdb to 2018 to 2021). Regarding the research as a whole: Collaborator samples came from the United States, Italy and Spain and covered acute and convalescent phases of COVID-19. The prospective study material was composed of cDNA or gDNA derived from T cells, B-cell-depleted T cells, or PBMCs. Subjects who had been exposed to COVID-19, were actively infected with it, or had recovered from it provided the deeply sampled blood TCRbeta repertoires that made up the dataset. The repertoires were released in a freely available public database meant as a resource for research on the immune response to SARS-CoV-2. The samples were drawn from two sources: the first 160 participants of the ongoing ImmuneRACE study, and over 1,000 subjects contributed by 6 global collaborators. A de-identified subject ID, COVID-19 status, age in years and sex were almost always included in the sample metadata. Where available, HLA class I and class II types were obtained from metadata supplied by the sample provider rather than from assay-based typing. Broad study findings and their caveats: Clinical and demographic metadata were provided uncurated, with the amount varying by source and participant.

Its CDR3 holds 12 amino acids, cysteine through phenylalanine. Just CDR3 DNA is preserved here, 36 bases in frame from base 1. V loses 1 base of germline sequence and J loses 7 bases, and the interval between the two ends is 5 bases. Per the germline V gene, SGHTA is the CDR1 and FQGNSA is the CDR2. As for this clone: The antigen this receptor binds is unknown. No qualities accompany the bases; no much larger clone lies one base away.

Enrolling through a virtual design, the prospective study's participants ranged in age from roughly 18 to 89 years and lived across some 22 United States geographic areas. In the prospective study, participants were assigned to cohorts based on the clinical history participants reported in a screening survey and a study questionnaire. Each participant in the prospective study had whole blood, serum and a nasopharyngeal or oropharyngeal swab collected by mobile phlebotomists. Over a roughly two-month period, participants in the prospective study had the option of providing additional blood draws and questionnaires. Before DNA extraction, prospective study blood samples were shipped either frozen or at room temperature. TCRbeta CDR3 regions were amplified from genomic DNA using the immunoSEQ Assay, a bias-controlled multiplex PCR. Turning to the authors' computational methods: The number of nucleated cells in each sample was estimated from the amplification of reference gene primers within the assay. To quantify the absolute abundance of each unique TCRbeta CDR3 rearrangement, sequence reads were collapsed and filtered. Productive Simpson clonality was computed per sample as the square root of Simpson's diversity index over productive rearrangements. The table was pulled from immuneACCESS by TCRdb, which kept in-frame rearrangements only. Such tables lose some clones; where checked, under half of the loss comes from unresolved V genes, and the rest has no known cause. The DNA was the basis for D and trimming; V, J and clone size are from that table. Here the sample has 300,000 to 350,000 clones; around 91% occur a single time. The ten most abundant clones make up around 4.4% of the sample.

Input material: PBMCs or T cells enriched from blood (not recorded which). The TCR originated in a woman younger than 30 with acute COVID-19. The chain is assembled from TRBV7-2 and TRBJ1-5; there is no confident call for the D gene. The DNA is as follows: TGTGCCAGCAGCTTAGTCGGGCAGCCCCAGCATTTT. The resulting protein is CASSLVGQPQHF.